These T cell receptor beta chains were read from a single sample in a study of cytomegalovirus exposure and HLA in healthy donors. Profiling relied on immunoSEQ multiplex PCR, and the TCRdb table lists in-frame clones only, not all of them. This table has under 250,000 clones, roughly nine tenths appearing once. Sequencing was performed on PBMCs. These receptors all stem from a man in his late teens or twenties in good health and CMV-seropositive. Both conserved end residues are part of each CDR3.

TRBJ2-5,TRBV6-5,CASSSQGRLQETQYF
TRBJ1-2,TRBV28,CASSQVGYTF
TRBJ2-2,TRBV6-5,CASSSIGTGNTGELFF
TRBJ2-3,TRBV6-6,CATGSTDTQYF
TRBJ1-2,TRBV19,CASSIGGQPVYGYTF
TRBJ2-2,TRBV14,CASSQWAGELFF
TRBJ2-7,TRBV27,CASSLLDSSYEQYF
TRBJ1-2,TRBV27,CASSLRVNYGYTF
TRBJ2-1,TRBV7-9,CASSPLGIGNEQFF
TRBJ1-3,TRBV6-5,CASSYSRQGQNTIYF
TRBJ1-1,TRBV20-1,CSARVYTEAFF
TRBJ2-1,TRBV2,CASRRRGFPTSSYNEQFF
TRBJ2-7,TRBV10-2,CASSFSYEQYF
TRBJ2-1,TRBV27,CASSDRDSSYNEQFF
TRBJ2-7,TRBV11-2,CASSLVGRPYEQYF
TRBJ2-2,TRBV5-4,CASSGQNTGELFF
TRBJ2-7,TRBV4-2,CASSQDSSGLSYEQYF
TRBJ1-2,TRBV20-1,CSARDSPATTF
TRBJ2-1,TRBV7-6,CASSLGQPYEQFF
TRBJ2-7,TRBV29-1,CSVGQGEGEQYF
TRBJ2-7,TRBV27,CASSLSASGMAKQYF
TRBJ2-7,TRBV7-8,CASSGTGTGPYEQYF
TRBJ1-2,TRBV2,CASSEGAGTTYTF
TRBJ2-1,TRBV29-1,CSVRTGSSYNEQFF
TRBJ1-1,TRBV28,CASSWDGNTEAFF
TRBJ2-7,TRBV2,CASTLAGDYEQYF
TRBJ2-2,TRBV7-7,CASSLGGGSDTGELFF
TRBJ2-3,TRBV7-6,CASSLRAGDSTDTQYF
TRBJ2-3,TRBV5-1,CASSLGSATDTQYF
TRBJ1-2,TRBV10-3,CAIMGQGSYGYTF
TRBJ2-3,TRBV6-5,CASSPSADTQYF